This T cell receptor beta chain was profiled in a study of T-cell memory formation after mild COVID-19. Ten or more counts support this clonotype. Its target is unknown. Study outcomes and limitations: Contracting CD4+ clones sat mainly in CM and EM; CD8+ in EMRA. Pre-infection memory contained some responding clones, which suggested that cross-reactive memory had joined.

CDR3 length equals 11 residues. The germline V gene has CDR1 SGHTA and CDR2 FQGNSA. V lost 5 bases, J lost 5 bases, and 6 bases lay in between. 5'RACE with constant-segment primers built TCRalpha and TCRbeta cDNA libraries with UMIs. Each CDR3 protein gets one entry after TCRdb re-called the 5' RACE reads with MiXCR. The data contain about 350,000 distinct CDR3 sequences, approximately 13% of them singletons. V is TRBV7-2 and J is TRBJ2-5; D remains ambiguous. This sequence was found in a young man who had mild COVID-19 (a few samples of this study predate the infection). Cell type and time point are not known. Sequencing used PBMCs or a T cell subset sorted from them (not recorded which). CDR3 region: CASSPWETQYF. In nucleotides, the CDR3 is TGTGCCAGCAGCCCCTGGGAGACCCAGTACTTC.